Described below is a single TCR beta chain sequence and its context. RNA totalling roughly 0.45 to 1 ug underwent reverse transcription with random hexamers. Each CDR3 protein gets one entry after TCRdb re-called the immunoSEQ multiplex PCR reads with MiXCR. The top ten hold 0.21% of the sample, which has about 150,000 distinct CDR3 sequences, around 95% seen once. This sample was taken from a study of CD8 T cells in Susac syndrome. The TCR originated in a human donor with multiple sclerosis. The specimen was CD8+ T cells from PBMCs.

CDR3 coding DNA: TGTGCCACCGGGGATAATGAGCAGTTCTTC. Amino acid sequence: CATGDNEQFF. The chain carries TRBV7-8 and TRBJ2-1; D is perhaps TRBD2 (5 bases). The CDR3 consists of 10 residues. Per germline, CDR1 SGHVS and CDR2 FQNEAQ. V was trimmed by 10 bases and J by 7 bases, leaving 8 bases between them.